Here is one T cell receptor (beta chain) with its context. The antigen remains undetermined. The authors' processing: Filtering differed since immunoSEQ provided only junctions, with no quality scores. The repertoire was sequenced with immunoSEQ multiplex PCR; TCRdb's copy has only in-frame clones and lacks some. For V, J and clone size, that table is used; D and trimming come from the DNA. The sample has some 1.4 million clones; more than 95% are singletons. The data are from a study of shared clonotypes between healthy human individuals. Study findings and constraints: Lower generation probabilities were found for non-shared clonotypes than for those shared by all four donors. Sampling covered nothing but blood. Tissue TCR repertoires likely differ from those found in blood. Shared across a few donors were 5% to 6% of the naive CD4 clonotypes.

Trimming left V 1 base short and J 2 bases short, with 22 bases between. The V gene's germline CDR1 is KGHSH and CDR2 LQKENI. This CDR3 spans 19 amino acids. This sequence originates from a man aged 25-45 years in good health. Input material: naive CD4+ T cells sorted from blood. Described subset: CD45RA+ positively selected. V gene TRBV18 combines with J gene TRBJ2-3; TRBD2 might be the D (7 bases). The CDR3 loop reads CASSPLHGGLPGTTDTQYF. The CDR3 DNA reads as TGTGCCAGCTCACCACTACACGGGGGGCTCCCAGGAACCACAGATACGCAGTATTTT. Full variable domain (outside the CDR3, taken from reference TRBV18 and TRBJ2-3): NAGVMQNPRHLVRRRGQEARLRCSPMKGHSHVYWYRQLPEEGLKFMVYLQKENIIDESGMPKERFSAEFPKEGPSILRIQQVVRGDSAAYFCASSPLHGGLPGTTDTQYFGPGTRLTVL.